This T cell receptor (beta chain) was captured by sequencing in a study of blood T cell repertoires in COVID-19. Study in general: From the United States, Italy and Spain came samples of acute and convalescent COVID-19. T cells, B-cell-depleted T cells, or PBMCs provided the cDNA or gDNA that served as material.

The V and J ends lost 1 base and 4 bases, in that order; junction bases with no gene match: 9. The CDR3 is 19 amino acids. From germline, CDR1 is SGHTA and CDR2 FQGNSA. Per the authors' pipeline: Reference gene primer amplification gave nucleated cell count estimates. The table came from immunoSEQ multiplex PCR; TCRdb's copy has only in-frame clones and leaves some out. V, J and clone size were drawn from that table, and D and trimming were deduced from the DNA. The sample lists around 300,000 clones; over 75% were seen once. The rearrangement uses TRBV7-2 and TRBJ2-3; 15 nucleotides align to TRBD2. The specimen was peripheral blood. The TCR originated in a man aged 50 to 59 with active or convalescent COVID-19. In DNA, the CDR3 is TGTGCCAGCAGCTTAGTCCCCGGGACTAGCGGGGGGAGAGCAGATACGCAGTATTTT. Protein sequence: CASSLVPGTSGGRADTQYF.